Below, 10 T cell receptor beta chains from the same sample are listed, as sequenced in a study of brain T cells in children with intractable seizures. Profiled with immunoSEQ multiplex PCR; TCRdb holds only in-frame clones, not every one. The sample includes 300,000 to 400,000 clones, over 85% of them seen just once. Time point specified: blood from clinic visit 5 months post-surgery; TSC patient then seizure free. The input for sequencing was peripheral blood, taken roughly 5 months after surgery. The receptor set was obtained from a boy younger than two with tuberous sclerosis and intractable seizures.

The chain recombines TRBV7-2 with TRBJ1-2; TRBD1 matches 11 bases. Germline assignment: CDR1 SGHTA and CDR2 FQGNSA. The CDR3 has 15 residues. V dropped 7 bases and J dropped 6; count of bases not matched to a gene: 10. As DNA, the CDR3 is TGTGCCAGCACCCTTCAGGGACAGGGGGTTAATGGCTACACCTTC. As protein: CASTLQGQGVNGYTF.

The V gene is TRBV6-5, the J gene TRBJ1-1; perhaps TRBD1 as D (5 bases). Germline assignment: CDR1 MNHEY and CDR2 SVGAGI. This CDR3 is built from 13 residues. The ends were cut back, 7 bases at V and 2 bases at J, with 11 bases in the middle. CDR3 sequence reads: CASTPGVNTEAFF. The CDR3 region has the DNA TGTGCCAGCACCCCGGGGGTCAACACTGAAGCTTTCTTT.

This sequence joins TRBV14 and TRBJ1-1; maybe TRBD1 (5 bases). The CDR3 extends over 13 amino acids. The V end was cut by 6 bases, the J end by 4 bases, with 12 bases between. Germline CDR1 reads SGHDN; CDR2 reads FVKESK. The CDR3 sequence: CASRSPGITEAFF. The CDR3, as DNA: TGTGCCAGCAGGTCCCCAGGGATCACTGAAGCTTTCTTT.

The table lists this clone with a count of one. The chain joins TRBV5-4 to TRBJ1-2, with D unresolved. V lost 0 bases and J lost 5, with 5 bases in between. Germline lookup yields CDR1 SGHNT and CDR2 YYREEE (reference sequence). This CDR3 is built from 12 residues. CDR3 amino acids: CASSLDFYGYTF. The CDR3 DNA sequence: TGTGCCAGCAGCTTGGACTTTTATGGCTACACCTTC.

V usage is TRBV6-1 and J usage is TRBJ2-3; D uncertain. Germline loops: CDR1 MNHNS, CDR2 SASEGT. Trimming left V 1 base short and J 14 bases short, with 19 bases between. The CDR3 consists of 14 residues. The CDR3 sequence: CASSEVERVEDLYF. CDR3 DNA: TGTGCCAGCAGTGAAGTGGAACGGGTTGAGGATTTGTATTTT.

With regard to this clone: Other DNA sequences from this sample encode an identical CDR3 as well. The chain has TRBV20-1 and TRBJ2-7; D unresolved. Germline assignment: CDR1 DFQATT and CDR2 SNEGSKA (reference sequence). V lost 3 bases and J lost 4, with 7 bases in between. The CDR3 is made up of 11 amino acids. The CDR3, as DNA: TGCAGTGCTAGGGATATTTACGAGCAGTACTTC. This sequence encodes CSARDIYEQYF.

The rearrangement uses TRBV6-5 and TRBJ1-1; TRBD1 is a possible D gene (6 bases). The CDR3 runs 13 residues. The germline V gene has CDR1 MNHEY and CDR2 SVGAGI. Trimming took off 6 bases at V and 1 base at J, with 9 bases between the two ends. The chain's CDR3 is CASRRGGNTEAFF. DNA for the CDR3: TGTGCCAGCAGGCGAGGGGGGAACACTGAAGCTTTCTTT.

This rearrangement joins TRBV7-3 to TRBJ1-2; 9 nucleotides agree with TRBD1. Trimming cost V 4 bases and J 6 bases; bases outside gene matches: 3. Germline CDR1 SGHTA, CDR2 FQGTGA. CDR3 length: 13 residues. CDR3 region: CASSWGTGNGYTF. As DNA, the CDR3 is TGTGCCAGCAGCTGGGGGACAGGGAATGGCTACACCTTC.

This chain joins TRBV7-2 and TRBJ1-1, with TRBD1 matching over 7 bases. The germline V gene has CDR1 SGHTA and CDR2 FQGNSA. CDR3 length: 14 residues. With V trimmed by 5 bases and J by 1 base, 4 bases remained unmatched. CDR3 bases: TGTGCCAGCAGCGATCGGACAGGGAACACTGAAGCTTTCTTT. Amino acid sequence: CASSDRTGNTEAFF.

The chain links TRBV7-9 to TRBJ2-2; D remains unclear. The CDR3 contains 14 residues. V lost 5 bases and J 5 bases, leaving 12 bases between the germline ends. CDR1 SEHNR and CDR2 FQNEAQ come from the germline V gene (reference sequence). This CDR3 reads CASSRNPTTGELFF. The CDR3 DNA sequence: TGTGCCAGCAGCCGCAACCCTACGACCGGGGAGCTGTTTTTT.